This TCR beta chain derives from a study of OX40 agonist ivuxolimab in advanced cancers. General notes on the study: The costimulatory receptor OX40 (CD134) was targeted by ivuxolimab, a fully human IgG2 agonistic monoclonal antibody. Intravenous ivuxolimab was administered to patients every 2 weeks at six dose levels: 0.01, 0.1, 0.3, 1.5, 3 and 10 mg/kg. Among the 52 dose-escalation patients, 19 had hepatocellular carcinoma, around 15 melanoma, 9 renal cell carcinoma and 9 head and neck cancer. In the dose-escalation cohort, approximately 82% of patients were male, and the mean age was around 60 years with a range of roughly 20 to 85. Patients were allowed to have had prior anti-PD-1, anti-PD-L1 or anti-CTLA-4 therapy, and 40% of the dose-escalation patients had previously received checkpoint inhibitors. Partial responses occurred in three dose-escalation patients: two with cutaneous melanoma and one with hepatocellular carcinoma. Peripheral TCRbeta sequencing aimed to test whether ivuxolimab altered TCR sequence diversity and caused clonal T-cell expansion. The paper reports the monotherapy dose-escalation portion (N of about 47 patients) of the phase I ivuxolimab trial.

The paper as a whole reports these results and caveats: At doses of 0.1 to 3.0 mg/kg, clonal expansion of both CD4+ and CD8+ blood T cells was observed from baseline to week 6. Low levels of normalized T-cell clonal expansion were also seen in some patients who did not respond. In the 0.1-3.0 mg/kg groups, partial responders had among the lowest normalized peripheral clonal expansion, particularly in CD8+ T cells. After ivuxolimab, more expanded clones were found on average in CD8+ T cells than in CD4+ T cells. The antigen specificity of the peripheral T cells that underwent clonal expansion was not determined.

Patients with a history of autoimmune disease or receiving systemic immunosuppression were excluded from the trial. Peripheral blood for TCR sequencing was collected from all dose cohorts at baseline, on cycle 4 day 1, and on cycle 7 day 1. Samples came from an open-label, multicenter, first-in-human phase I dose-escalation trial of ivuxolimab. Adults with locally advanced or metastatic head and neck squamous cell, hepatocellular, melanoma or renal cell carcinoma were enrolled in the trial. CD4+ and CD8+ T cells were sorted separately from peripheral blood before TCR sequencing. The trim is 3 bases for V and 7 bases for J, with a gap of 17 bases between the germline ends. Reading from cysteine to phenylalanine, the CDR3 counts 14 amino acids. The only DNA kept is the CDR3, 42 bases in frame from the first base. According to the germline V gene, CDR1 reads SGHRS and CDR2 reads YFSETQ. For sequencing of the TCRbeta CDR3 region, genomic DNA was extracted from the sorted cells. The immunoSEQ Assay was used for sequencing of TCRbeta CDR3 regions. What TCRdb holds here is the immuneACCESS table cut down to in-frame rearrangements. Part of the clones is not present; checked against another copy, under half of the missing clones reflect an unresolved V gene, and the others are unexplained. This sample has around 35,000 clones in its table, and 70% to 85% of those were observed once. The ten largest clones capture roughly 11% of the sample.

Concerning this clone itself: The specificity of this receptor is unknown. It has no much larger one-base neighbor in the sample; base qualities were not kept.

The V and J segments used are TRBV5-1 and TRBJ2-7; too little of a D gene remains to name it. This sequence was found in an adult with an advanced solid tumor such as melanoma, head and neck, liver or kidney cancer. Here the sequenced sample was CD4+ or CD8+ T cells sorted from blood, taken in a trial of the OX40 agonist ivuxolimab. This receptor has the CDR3 CASSSRGSSYEQYF. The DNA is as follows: TGCGCCAGCAGCTCGCGTGGTAGCAGTTATGAGCAGTACTTC.